These 23 T cell receptor beta chains came from one sample sequenced in a study of cytomegalovirus exposure and HLA in healthy donors. The PCR was carried out with 60 Vbeta primers and 13 Jbeta primers. Profiling relied on immunoSEQ multiplex PCR, and the TCRdb table lists in-frame clones only, not all of them. The sample contains roughly 150,000 clones, roughly 77% of which appear only once. Source material: PBMCs. The origin of the receptors is a man aged 18 to 30 in good health and CMV-seropositive.

This chain links TRBV9 with TRBJ1-4, with TRBD1 matching over 8 bases. The V and J ends lost 3 bases and 2 bases, in that order; junction bases with no gene match: 6. This CDR3 comprises 16 residues. The germline gives CDR1 SGDLS, CDR2 YYNGEE. The CDR3 region has the DNA TGTGCCAGCAGCGATCCCGGACAGGGCACTAATGAAAAACTGTTTTTT. Amino acids: CASSDPGQGTNEKLFF.

The chain carries TRBV10-2 and TRBJ2-5; D gene uncertain. The CDR3 spans 15 residues. V lost 3 bases and J lost 3, with 14 bases in between. Germline assignment: CDR1 WSHSY and CDR2 SAAADI. The CDR3 nucleotides read TGCGCCAGCAGTGACCTTCAACTCCTCAAAGAGACCCAGTACTTC. Its protein product is CASSDLQLLKETQYF.

The V gene is TRBV29-1, the J gene TRBJ2-7; a weak D match, TRBD1 (6 bases). Germline lookup yields CDR1 SQVTM and CDR2 ANQGSEA. Trimming stripped 3 bases from V and 3 bases from J, with 12 bases between. CDR3 length equals 13 residues. This chain's CDR3 is CSVEGASLYEQYF. In DNA, the CDR3 is TGCAGCGTTGAGGGGGCTTCCCTCTACGAGCAGTACTTC.

This chain uses TRBV7-3 with TRBJ2-3; 8 nucleotides align to TRBD1. The germline gives CDR1 SGHTA, CDR2 FQGTGA. Trimming took 0 bases from V and 3 from J; bases not matched to a gene: 8. The CDR3 is 17 residues long. CDR3 nucleotide sequence: TGTGCCAGCAGCTTAACGGTTATCAGGGGGCGTACAGATACGCAGTATTTT. This codes for CASSLTVIRGRTDTQYF. Combining the CDR3 with reference TRBV7-3 and TRBJ2-3 gives the whole variable domain GAGVSQTPSNKVTEKGKYVELRCDPISGHTALYWYRQSLGQGPEFLIYFQGTGAADDSGLPNDRFFAVRPEGSVSTLKIQRTERGDSAVYLCASSLTVIRGRTDTQYFGPGTRLTVL.

This sequence joins TRBV6-1 and TRBJ2-1; D call uncertain. V dropped 6 bases and J dropped 0 bases, with 12 bases sitting between them. From germline, CDR1 is MNHNS and CDR2 SASEGT. The CDR3 has 15 residues. In DNA form, the CDR3 reads TGTGCCAGCAGAGTCCGGTCAAGCTCCTACAATGAGCAGTTCTTC. The encoded protein is CASRVRSSSYNEQFF.

The chain uses TRBV30 and TRBJ1-5; 7 nucleotides agree with TRBD1. The germline CDR1 and CDR2 sequences are GTSNPN and SVGIG (reference sequence). This CDR3 comprises 18 residues. With 2 bases clipped from V and 9 bases from J, the junction kept 22 bases outside the gene matches. In DNA form, the CDR3 reads TGTGCCTGGAGTCGACGAGATAACTCTGGACAGGCCCCTTGGCCCCAGCATTTT. Its translation: CAWSRRDNSGQAPWPQHF.

The chain carries TRBV7-9 and TRBJ2-7; 12 bases fit TRBD2. Trimming at V came to 0 bases and at J to 7 bases, leaving 7 bases not matched to a gene. The V gene's germline CDR1 is SEHNR and CDR2 FQNEAQ (reference sequence). The CDR3 spans 16 residues. CDR3 residues: CASSLALTSGSREQYF. CDR3 nucleotides: TGTGCCAGCAGCTTAGCGCTGACTAGCGGGAGCAGGGAGCAGTACTTC.

This chain links TRBV30 with TRBJ2-3, with D tentatively TRBD2 (5 bases). V lost 8 bases and J 0 bases, leaving 12 bases between the germline ends. Germline CDR1 and CDR2: GTSNPN and SVGIG (reference sequence). This CDR3 has 13 residues. The CDR3 DNA is TGTGCCGCAAGCGGAATCAGCACAGATACGCAGTATTTT. Translating it yields CAASGISTDTQYF.

The chain couples TRBV7-9 to TRBJ2-1; D possibly corresponds to TRBD2 (6 bases). The V end lost 1 base, the J end lost 12 bases, and 13 bases lay between the germline ends. CDR1 and CDR2 from the germline V gene are SEHNR and FQNEAQ (reference sequence). The CDR3 totals 13 residues. In DNA form, the CDR3 reads TGTGCCAGCAGCTTAGGGCTAGCGCGACCGCAGTTCTTC. Its translation: CASSLGLARPQFF.

This sequence joins TRBV6-1 and TRBJ2-3; the match to TRBD1 covers 11 bases. Germline V gives CDR1 MNHNS, CDR2 SASEGT. There are 16 residues in the CDR3. With V trimmed by 3 bases and J by 5 bases, 7 bases remained unmatched. The CDR3 is CASSDGQGAWGDTQYF. As DNA, the CDR3 is TGTGCCAGCAGTGACGGACAGGGGGCGTGGGGAGATACGCAGTATTTT.

The chain links TRBV28 to TRBJ2-7; 12 bases line up with TRBD1. Looked up from germline, CDR1 is MDHEN and CDR2 is SYDVKM. Trimming at V came to 4 bases and at J to 5 bases, leaving 18 bases not matched to a gene. The CDR3 is 19 amino acids. CDR3 sequence: CASSSHTGTGGARRHEQYF. For the CDR3, the DNA is TGTGCCAGCAGTTCCCACACCGGGACAGGGGGCGCTAGACGCCACGAGCAGTACTTC.

This clone was found a few times. This chain links TRBV5-1 with TRBJ1-1; D is undetermined. V was shortened by 4 bases and J by 1 base, with 8 bases between the two germline ends. The CDR3 runs 13 residues. From germline, CDR1 is SGHRS and CDR2 YFSETQ. CDR3 DNA sequence: TGCGCCAGCAGCATAACAGCGAACACTGAAGCTTTCTTT. Encoded protein: CASSITANTEAFF.

In its sample, this clone was seen once. The V and J genes are TRBV27 and TRBJ2-1; D is possibly TRBD2 (5 bases). Trimming removed 3 bases from V and 0 bases from J, with 12 bases in between. The germline CDR1 and CDR2 sequences are MNHEY and SMNVEV (reference sequence). CDR3 size: 16 residues. The CDR3 sequence is CASSFSVLLSYNEQFF. As DNA, the CDR3 is TGTGCCAGCAGTTTTAGCGTGCTACTCTCCTACAATGAGCAGTTCTTC.

This clone came up once. The rearrangement uses TRBV11-1 and TRBJ2-7, with TRBD2 identical over 14 bases. Unmatched junction bases numbered 6, after V lost 4 bases and J lost 1 base. Looked up from germline, CDR1 is SGHAT and CDR2 is FQDESV (reference sequence). This CDR3 has 17 residues. The DNA of the CDR3 is TGTGCCAGCAGCTCCTTGACTAGCGGGAGGGGGTCCTACGAGCAGTACTTC. It encodes CASSSLTSGRGSYEQYF.

The chain employs TRBV9 and TRBJ2-1, with unresolved D. Trimming took off 3 bases at V and 12 bases at J, with 13 bases between the two ends. The germline V gene encodes CDR1 SGDLS and CDR2 YYNGEE. The CDR3 spans 12 residues. CDR3 DNA: TGTGCCAGCAGCGGCGTGTTGGGCAGGCAGTTCTTC. It translates to CASSGVLGRQFF. The full variable domain, with the rest looked up from reference TRBV9 and TRBJ2-1, is DSGVTQTPKHLITATGQRVTLRCSPRSGDLSVYWYQQSLDQGLQFLIQYYNGEERAKGNILERFSAQQFPDLHSELNLSSLELGDSALYFCASSGVLGRQFFGPGTRLTVL.

The V call is TRBV5-1, the J call TRBJ1-1; D is perhaps TRBD1 (6 bases). With 0 bases removed from V and 3 bases from J, the gap between germline ends came to 12 bases. The germline V gene encodes CDR1 SGHRS and CDR2 YFSETQ. The CDR3 extends over 15 amino acids. CDR3: CASSLDAGADTEAFF. Here the CDR3 DNA reads TGCGCCAGCAGCTTGGACGCAGGGGCGGACACTGAAGCTTTCTTT.

This chain links TRBV11-2 with TRBJ2-3; 8 bases are a match to TRBD2. This CDR3 region has 15 residues. The germline V gene has CDR1 SGHAT and CDR2 FQNNGV. Trimming removed 5 bases from V and 2 bases from J; junction bases left unmatched: 6. Here the CDR3 DNA reads TGTGCCAGCAGCGTTACTAGCGGTTACACAGATACGCAGTATTTT. It is translated as CASSVTSGYTDTQYF.

The rearrangement links TRBV5-8 to TRBJ2-5; D is possibly TRBD1 or TRBD2 (6 bases each). The end of the DNA fits TRBJ2-7 better, so the J call may be wrong. The CDR3 is 15 amino acids. Germline-derived CDR1 and CDR2 are SGHTS and YDEGEE. CDR3 sequence: CASSGLAEGAYEQYF. CDR3 coding DNA: TGTGCCAGCAGCGGCCTCGCGGAGGGGGCCTACGAGCAGTACTTC.

CDR3 coding DNA: TGCGCCAGCAGTGAGTCGGTAGCGGGGAGAGGCTACGAGCAGTACTTC. Translation gives CASSESVAGRGYEQYF. This chain uses TRBV10-1 with TRBJ2-7, with 8 bases matching TRBD2. Germline V gene data show CDR1 as WNHNN and CDR2 as SYGVQD (reference sequence). Germline trimming cut 0 bases from V and 3 bases from J; bases unmatched to any gene: 7. This CDR3 is 16 amino acids long.

The chain carries TRBV18 and TRBJ1-5; TRBD1 matches 8 bases. With 4 bases clipped from V and 4 bases from J, the junction kept 6 bases outside the gene matches. The length of the CDR3 is 15 residues. The V gene's germline CDR1 is KGHSH and CDR2 LQKENI. The DNA of the CDR3 is TGTGCCAGCTCACTGGACAGGGCGGATAATCAGCCCCAGCATTTT. This encodes CASSLDRADNQPQHF.

The V gene is TRBV7-2, the J gene TRBJ2-2; perhaps TRBD1 as D (6 bases). CDR1 SGHTA and CDR2 FQGNSA come from the germline V gene. Trimming took off 8 bases at V and 1 base at J, with 11 bases between the two ends. The CDR3 length is 14 residues. The DNA of the CDR3 is TGTGCCAGCTACAGGGAGCAGAACACCGGGGAGCTGTTTTTT. Translated, it gives CASYREQNTGELFF.

The chain links TRBV30 to TRBJ1-2; 7 nucleotides agree with TRBD1. V was clipped by 4 bases and J by 4 bases; unmatched bases: 3. Looked up from germline, CDR1 is GTSNPN and CDR2 is SVGIG (reference sequence). The CDR3 totals 12 residues. CDR3 protein: CAWTRDSYGYTF. In nucleotides, the CDR3 is TGTGCCTGGACCCGGGACAGCTATGGCTACACCTTC. The full variable domain, with the rest looked up from reference TRBV30 and TRBJ1-2, is SQTIHQWPATLVQPVGSPLSLECTVEGTSNPNLYWYRQAAGRGLQLLFYSVGIGQISSEVPQNLSASRPQDRQFILSSKKLLLSDSGFYLCAWTRDSYGYTFGSGTRLTVV.

This CDR3 is CASKTGLVTEAFF. For the CDR3, the DNA is TGTGCCAGCAAGACAGGGTTAGTCACTGAAGCTTTCTTT. The rearrangement joins TRBV2 to TRBJ1-1; 7 bases line up with TRBD1. From germline, CDR1 is SNHLY and CDR2 FYNNEI. V lost 7 bases, J lost 4 bases, and 6 bases stayed unmatched. The length of the CDR3 is 13 residues. Drawing the rest from reference TRBV2 and TRBJ1-1, the complete variable domain is EPEVTQTPSHQVTQMGQEVILRCVPISNHLYFYWYRQILGQKVEFLVSFYNNEISEKSEIFDDQFSVERPDGSNFTLKIRSTKLEDSAMYFCASKTGLVTEAFFGQGTRLTVV.